Below, 8 T cell receptor beta chains from the same sample are listed, as sequenced in a study of breast tumors, draining lymph nodes, adjacent tissues. Breast cancer patients provided tissue from their axillary draining lymph nodes. TCRdb processed the multiplex PCR reads anew with MiXCR; each CDR3 protein has one entry. The sample includes over 150,000 distinct CDR3 sequences, about 33% of them seen just once. Sequenced input: axillary lymph node tissue. These receptors originate from a female donor with breast cancer. Some clones in this sample may be carry-over from other donors' samples.

The J gene is TRBJ1-1, the V gene TRBV7-9; perhaps TRBD1 as D (6 bases). Between the trimmed V and J ends, which lost 3 bases and 0 bases, there was a span of 14 bases. Germline lookup yields CDR1 SEHNR and CDR2 FQNEAQ (reference sequence). The CDR3 is 16 residues long. This chain's CDR3 is CASSFPGGGLNTEAFF. DNA for the CDR3: TGTGCCAGCAGCTTCCCGGGAGGGGGGTTGAACACTGAAGCTTTCTTT.

This clonotype has ten or more counts. The rearrangement links TRBV7-6 to TRBJ2-5; 9 nucleotides match TRBD2. This CDR3 is built from 17 residues. The junction had 10 bases not matched to a gene; V was cut back by 2 bases and J by 3 bases. CDR1 and CDR2 from the germline V gene are SGHVS and FNYEAQ. CDR3 loop: CASSLPKGLASEETQYF. CDR3 nucleotides: TGTGCCAGCAGCTTACCAAAGGGACTAGCTTCCGAAGAGACCCAGTACTTC.

The chain recombines TRBV27 with TRBJ2-2; no reliable D call. Germline loops: CDR1 MNHEY, CDR2 SMNVEV (reference sequence). There are 15 residues in the CDR3. Trimming shortened V by 5 bases and J by 4 bases, and 14 bases separated the two germline ends. In DNA, the CDR3 is TGTGCCAGCAGTACCGAATCGGCTTTCACCGGGGAGCTGTTTTTT. This translates into CASSTESAFTGELFF.

The rearrangement joins TRBV19 to TRBJ1-1, with TRBD1 as a possible D gene (6 bases). CDR3 size: 12 residues. Germline V gives CDR1 LNHDA, CDR2 SQIVND (reference sequence). The V and J ends lost 5 bases and 6 bases respectively, with 10 bases between them. The chain's CDR3 is CASSLGTPEAFF. CDR3 sequence (DNA): TGTGCCAGTAGTCTCGGGACACCTGAAGCTTTCTTT.

This clonotype showed up just a few times. V usage is TRBV7-6 and J usage is TRBJ2-3, with D possibly matching TRBD1 (6 bases). The DNA matches TRBJ1-5 better at its end, which makes the J call doubtful. Germline V lookup: CDR1 SGHVS, CDR2 FNYEAQ. CDR3 length equals 15 residues. CDR3 loop: CASSFLAGGQDTQHF. Written as DNA, the CDR3 is TGTGCCAGCAGCTTCTTAGCGGGGGGGCAAGATACGCAGCATTTT.

This clonotype was seen a handful of times. The rearrangement joins TRBV27 to TRBJ1-5, with D possibly being TRBD1 (6 bases). The CDR3 loop spans 14 amino acids. V shed 6 bases and J shed 0 bases, with 9 bases lying between them. Per the germline V gene, CDR1 is MNHEY and CDR2 is SMNVEV (reference sequence). The CDR3 is CASRDSGSNQPQHF. The CDR3 DNA is TGTGCCAGCAGGGACAGCGGTAGCAATCAGCCCCAGCATTTT.

The chain links TRBV19 to TRBJ1-1; D is unresolved. V was clipped by 1 base and J by 8 bases, with 8 bases between them. The CDR3 totals 12 residues. CDR1 is LNHDA, CDR2 SQIVND, per germline (reference sequence). The CDR3 sequence is CASSIGPREAFF. The CDR3 DNA reads as TGTGCCAGTAGTATAGGGCCAAGGGAAGCTTTCTTT.

J is TRBJ2-7 and V is TRBV27; 8 bases are shared with TRBD1. V trimming: 6 bases; J trimming: 3 bases; junction bases outside the gene matches: 7. CDR1 MNHEY and CDR2 SMNVEV come from the germline V gene (reference sequence). The CDR3 is made up of 14 amino acids. CDR3 sequence (DNA): TGTGCCAGCAGGGACAGGGCCCTGTTCTACGAGCAGTACTTC. It codes for CASRDRALFYEQYF.